The rows below give T cell receptor beta chains drawn from one sample of a study of blood T cell repertoires in COVID-19. Data came from immunoSEQ multiplex PCR; TCRdb stores just in-frame clones and leaves some out. The sample carries some 250,000 clones, approximately 80% recorded once. Sequencing used peripheral blood. These receptors came from a man in his forties or fifties with acute or convalescent COVID-19. Each CDR3 is given with its conserved first and last residue. The D gene is left open where the match is weak. Clone size is stated in some rows and not others, as once, few, many or a class when expanded.

NA NA TRBJ2-7 TRBV7-2 CASSSRDSGYEQYF TGTGCCAGCAGCTCCCGTGATAGCGGCTACGAGCAGTACTTC
NA NA TRBJ1-5 TRBV3-1/TRBV3-2 CASSQGQSGRPQHF TGTGCCAGCAGCCAAGGTCAGTCAGGCCGGCCCCAGCATTTT
few NA TRBJ1-1 TRBV4-2 CASSPGGRGGTEAFF TGTGCCAGCAGCCCTGGGGGCAGGGGTGGCACTGAAGCTTTCTTT
once TRBD2 TRBJ2-3 TRBV27 CASSFGGSVWVDTQYF TGTGCCAGCAGTTTCGGCGGGAGTGTTTGGGTAGATACGCAGTATTTT
NA TRBD2 TRBJ2-1 TRBV13 CASSYLTSGRYNEQFF TGTGCCAGCAGCTACTTGACTAGCGGGAGGTACAATGAGCAGTTCTTC
NA NA TRBJ1-1 TRBV6-2/TRBV6-3 CASSYEEVSEAFF TGTGCCAGCAGTTACGAGGAGGTCAGCGAAGCTTTCTTT
NA NA TRBJ2-5 TRBV11-1 CASSSDRETQYF TGTGCCAGCAGCTCGGACAGAGAGACCCAGTACTTC
once TRBD1 TRBJ2-7 TRBV5-1 CASSLGTDRGHREQYF TGCGCCAGCAGCTTGGGGACGGACAGGGGGCATCGGGAGCAGTACTTC
NA TRBD1 TRBJ1-4 TRBV6-5 CASSTPGTGKKLFF TGTGCCAGCAGTACACCCGGGACAGGGAAAAAACTGTTTTTT
NA NA TRBJ1-2 TRBV2 CASSAGRTSYGYTF TGTGCCAGCAGTGCCGGGAGAACAAGCTATGGCTACACCTTC
NA NA TRBJ2-1 TRBV29-1 CSAPVGGGAYNEQFF TGCAGCGCGCCCGTGGGAGGAGGTGCCTACAATGAGCAGTTCTTC